The 12 T cell receptor beta chains below come from one sample, sequenced in a study of cytomegalovirus exposure and HLA in healthy donors. Repertoires were generated with immunoSEQ multiplex PCR, while TCRdb's copy carries only in-frame clones and drops some. The sample has 150,000 to 200,000 clones; 85% to 90% are singletons. The sequenced sample was PBMCs. The source is a woman in her 30s in good health and CMV-seronegative.

This sequence joins TRBV29-1 and TRBJ2-6; unclear D gene. The V end was cut by 5 bases, the J end by 1 base, with 6 bases between. CDR1 and CDR2 (germline): SQVTM, ANQGSEA. The length of the CDR3 is 13 residues. The CDR3 DNA sequence: TGCAGCGTTCAGGCTTCTGGGGCCAACGTCCTGACTTTC. Translating it yields CSVQASGANVLTF.

V usage is TRBV7-8 and J usage is TRBJ2-3; the D call may be TRBD1 or TRBD2 (5 bases each). The germline V gene has CDR1 SGHVS and CDR2 FQNEAQ. Trimming shortened V by 5 bases and J by 0 bases, and 15 bases separated the two germline ends. The CDR3 totals 16 residues. The CDR3 here is CASSLGRGGSTDTQYF. As DNA, the CDR3 is TGTGCCAGCAGCCTAGGAAGGGGCGGGAGCACAGATACGCAGTATTTT.

The rearrangement links TRBV4-2 to TRBJ2-3; 8 bases line up with TRBD2. V trimming: 0 bases; J trimming: 0 bases; junction bases outside the gene matches: 5. There are 17 residues in the CDR3. Germline V CDR1 and CDR2: LGHNA, YNFKEQ. The CDR3: CASSQERGVDSTDTQYF. In DNA form, the CDR3 reads TGTGCCAGCAGCCAAGAGCGGGGGGTCGATAGCACAGATACGCAGTATTTT.

The chain couples TRBV19 to TRBJ1-5; possible D gene TRBD1, 5 bases. Trimming took 4 bases from V and 0 from J, leaving 7 bases between them. This CDR3 is 14 amino acids long. Germline CDR1 LNHDA, CDR2 SQIVND (reference sequence). The CDR3 sequence: CASSRGISNQPQHF. The CDR3 DNA reads as TGTGCCAGTAGTAGGGGGATTAGCAATCAGCCCCAGCATTTT.

The gene calls are TRBV6-6 and TRBJ1-2; the D gene is possibly TRBD1 (6 bases). Trimming shortened V by 5 bases and J by 4 bases, and 14 bases separated the two germline ends. This CDR3 is 14 amino acids long. Per the germline V gene, CDR1 is MNHNY and CDR2 is SVGAGI (reference sequence). The CDR3: CASSQTTGLYGYTF. The CDR3 DNA follows: TGTGCCAGCAGTCAGACGACAGGACTCTATGGCTACACCTTC.

This clone was detected a few times. The chain uses TRBV4-1 and TRBJ2-7; tentatively, D is TRBD1 or TRBD2 (5 bases each). Germline V gene lookup returns CDR1 MGHRA and CDR2 YSYEKL. There are 13 residues in the CDR3. V gave up 4 bases and J gave up 3 bases, with 10 bases separating them. CDR3 residues: CASSLGTDYEQYF. CDR3 nucleotides: TGCGCCAGCAGCCTCGGGACGGACTACGAGCAGTACTTC.

The rearrangement uses TRBV7-8 and TRBJ2-1; TRBD1 agrees at 8 bases. V lost 6 bases and J lost 6; bases outside the gene matches: 13. CDR1 and CDR2 from the germline V gene are SGHVS and FQNEAQ. The CDR3 runs 16 residues. The CDR3 loop is CASRPPPGTGLNEQFF. CDR3 sequence (DNA): TGTGCCAGCAGGCCACCTCCTGGGACAGGTCTCAATGAGCAGTTCTTC.

The chain uses TRBV4-3 and TRBJ2-3; no clear D gene. The germline V and J ends were trimmed by 4 bases and 2 bases, with 7 bases remaining between them. The CDR3 has 13 residues. Germline-derived CDR1 and CDR2 are LGHNA and YSLEER. CDR3 sequence reads: CASSPAFTDTQYF. The CDR3 DNA sequence: TGCGCCAGCAGCCCAGCATTCACAGATACGCAGTATTTT.

The rearrangement links TRBV5-1 to TRBJ2-7; D uncertain. Trimming shortened V by 0 bases and J by 3 bases, and 16 bases separated the two germline ends. Germline loops: CDR1 SGHRS, CDR2 YFSETQ. This CDR3 is built from 16 residues. CDR3 DNA: TGCGCCAGCAGCTTGGCCGTTACCCCGGGCCGCTACGAGCAGTACTTC. Protein: CASSLAVTPGRYEQYF.

The chain carries TRBV4-1 and TRBJ2-5; 8 bases are a match to TRBD1. Per the germline V gene, CDR1 is MGHRA and CDR2 is YSYEKL. This CDR3 has 14 residues. The J segment lost 5 bases and the V segment lost 4 bases, leaving 6 bases of the junction unmatched. The CDR3 sequence is CASSRQGAEETQYF. The CDR3 coding sequence is TGCGCCAGCAGCCGCCAGGGGGCGGAGGAGACCCAGTACTTC.

The CDR3 spells CSVVVRAYGYTF. Here the CDR3 DNA reads TGCAGCGTTGTGGTCAGGGCCTATGGCTACACCTTC. The V and J genes are TRBV29-1 and TRBJ1-2; weak D call: TRBD1 (5 bases). Trimming took off 4 bases at V and 4 bases at J, with 10 bases between the two ends. The CDR3 runs 12 residues. CDR1 SQVTM and CDR2 ANQGSEA come from the germline V gene.

This clone was recorded once. The chain employs TRBV5-4 and TRBJ2-7; 8 bases line up with TRBD2. J lost 3 bases, V lost 3 bases, and 5 bases had no gene match. CDR3 size: 14 residues. Per germline, CDR1 SGHNT and CDR2 YYREEE (reference sequence). CDR3 coding DNA: TGTGCCAGCAGCTCTGATAGCGGGATCTACGAGCAGTACTTC. It codes for CASSSDSGIYEQYF.